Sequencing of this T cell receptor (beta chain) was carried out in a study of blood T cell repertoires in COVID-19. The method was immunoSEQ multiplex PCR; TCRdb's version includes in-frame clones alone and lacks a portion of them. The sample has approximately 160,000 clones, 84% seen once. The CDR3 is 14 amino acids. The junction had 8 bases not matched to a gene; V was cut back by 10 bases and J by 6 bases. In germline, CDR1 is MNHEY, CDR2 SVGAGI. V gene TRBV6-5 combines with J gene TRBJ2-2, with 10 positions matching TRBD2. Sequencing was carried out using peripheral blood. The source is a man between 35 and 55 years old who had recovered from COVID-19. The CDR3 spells CANNQREGPGELFF. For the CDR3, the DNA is TGTGCCAACAACCAGCGGGAGGGCCCCGGGGAGCTGTTTTTT.